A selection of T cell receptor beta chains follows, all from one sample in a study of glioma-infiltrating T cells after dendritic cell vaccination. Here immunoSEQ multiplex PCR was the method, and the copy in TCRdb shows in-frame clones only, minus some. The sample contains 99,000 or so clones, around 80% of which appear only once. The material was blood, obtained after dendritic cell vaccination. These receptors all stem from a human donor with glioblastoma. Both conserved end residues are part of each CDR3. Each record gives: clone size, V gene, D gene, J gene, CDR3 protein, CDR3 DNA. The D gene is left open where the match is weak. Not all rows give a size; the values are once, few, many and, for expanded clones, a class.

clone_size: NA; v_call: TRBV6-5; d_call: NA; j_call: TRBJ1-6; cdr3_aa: CASSAGTRLTSPLHF; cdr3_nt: TGTGCCAGCAGTGCCGGGACAAGGCTTACTTCACCCCTCCACTTT
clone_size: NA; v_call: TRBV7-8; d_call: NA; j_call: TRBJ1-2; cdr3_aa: CASSLIPGRPDGYTF; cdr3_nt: TGTGCCAGCAGCTTAATACCCGGGAGACCCGATGGCTACACCTTC
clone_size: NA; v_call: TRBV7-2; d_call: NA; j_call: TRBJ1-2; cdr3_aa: CASSSLGGANYGYTF; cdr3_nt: TGTGCCAGCAGCTCCCTCGGAGGAGCTAACTATGGCTACACCTTC
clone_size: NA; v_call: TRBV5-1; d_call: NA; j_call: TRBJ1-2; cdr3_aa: CASSLVQNYGYTF; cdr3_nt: TGCGCCAGCAGCTTGGTCCAGAACTATGGCTACACCTTC
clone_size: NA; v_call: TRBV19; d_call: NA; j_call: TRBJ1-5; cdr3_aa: CASSQGIRNQPQHF; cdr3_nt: TGTGCCAGTAGTCAGGGGATTAGGAATCAGCCCCAGCATTTT
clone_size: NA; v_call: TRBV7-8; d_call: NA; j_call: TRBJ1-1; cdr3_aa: CASSLGARGAFF; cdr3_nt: TGTGCCAGCAGCTTAGGTGCAAGGGGAGCTTTCTTT
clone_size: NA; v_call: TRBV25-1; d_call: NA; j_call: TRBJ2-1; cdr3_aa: CASSEYLGVKQFF; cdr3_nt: TGTGCCAGCAGTGAATATTTAGGAGTTAAGCAGTTCTTC
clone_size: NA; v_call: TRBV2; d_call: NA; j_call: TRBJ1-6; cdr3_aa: CASSPLGSYNSPLHF; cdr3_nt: TGTGCCAGCAGCCCACTCGGCTCCTATAATTCACCCCTCCACTTT
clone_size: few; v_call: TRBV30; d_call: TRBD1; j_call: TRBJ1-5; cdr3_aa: CAWSGGTGGPQPQHF; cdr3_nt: TGTGCCTGGAGTGGCGGGACAGGGGGCCCTCAGCCCCAGCATTTT
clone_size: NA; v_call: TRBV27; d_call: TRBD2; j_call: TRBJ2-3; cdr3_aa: CASTHIRGRAGASTDTQYF; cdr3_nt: TGTGCCAGCACCCATATAAGAGGGAGGGCCGGGGCTAGCACAGATACGCAGTATTTT
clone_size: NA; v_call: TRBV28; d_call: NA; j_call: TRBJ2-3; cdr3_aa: CASTTMEGPGDTQYF; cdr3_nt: TGTGCCAGCACCACCATGGAGGGCCCGGGGGATACGCAGTATTTT
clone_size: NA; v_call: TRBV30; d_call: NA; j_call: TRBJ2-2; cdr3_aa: CAWSANRDSGELFF; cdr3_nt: TGTGCCTGGAGTGCCAACCGGGATAGCGGGGAGCTGTTTTTT
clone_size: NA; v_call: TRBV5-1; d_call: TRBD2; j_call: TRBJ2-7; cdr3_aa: CASSLDGTSGGLSYEQYF; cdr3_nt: TGCGCCAGCAGCTTGGATGGGACTAGCGGGGGCCTCTCCTACGAGCAGTACTTC
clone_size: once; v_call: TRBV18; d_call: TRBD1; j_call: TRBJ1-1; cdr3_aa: CASSPLDRGNTEAFF; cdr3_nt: TGTGCCAGCTCACCATTAGACAGGGGGAACACTGAAGCTTTCTTT
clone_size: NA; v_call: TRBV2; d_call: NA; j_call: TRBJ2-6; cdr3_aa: CASSELGPGANVLTF; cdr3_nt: TGTGCCAGCAGTGAATTGGGGCCTGGGGCCAACGTCCTGACTTTC
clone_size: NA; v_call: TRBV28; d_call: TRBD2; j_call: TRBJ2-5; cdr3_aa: CASSLGSGRGGGETQYF; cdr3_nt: TGTGCCAGCAGTTTAGGTAGCGGGAGGGGCGGTGGGGAGACCCAGTACTTC
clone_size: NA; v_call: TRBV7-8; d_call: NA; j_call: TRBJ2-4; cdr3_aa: CASSLGPGEGKNIQYF; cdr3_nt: TGTGCCAGCAGCTTAGGTCCGGGAGAGGGCAAAAACATTCAGTACTTC
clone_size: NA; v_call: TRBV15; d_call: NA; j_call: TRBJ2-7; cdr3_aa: CATSSSSAGWYEQYF; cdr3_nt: TGTGCCACCAGCAGCTCCTCGGCAGGGTGGTACGAGCAGTACTTC
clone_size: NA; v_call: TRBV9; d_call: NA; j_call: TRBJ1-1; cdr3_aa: CASSVRQANTEAFF; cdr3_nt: TGTGCCAGCAGCGTACGACAGGCAAACACTGAAGCTTTCTTT
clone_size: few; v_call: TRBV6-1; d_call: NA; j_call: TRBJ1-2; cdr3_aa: CASSPDSDYGYTF; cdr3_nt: TGTGCCAGCAGCCCAGACAGCGACTATGGCTACACCTTC
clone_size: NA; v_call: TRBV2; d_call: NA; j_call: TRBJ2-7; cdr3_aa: CASSSILGGSLARPYEQYF; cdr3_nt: TGTGCCAGCAGTTCGATCTTGGGGGGTAGTCTGGCCCGTCCCTACGAGCAGTACTTC
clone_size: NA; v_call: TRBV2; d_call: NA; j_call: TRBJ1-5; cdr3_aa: CASSGNSYLQPQHF; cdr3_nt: TGTGCCAGCAGTGGAAACAGCTACCTTCAGCCCCAGCATTTT
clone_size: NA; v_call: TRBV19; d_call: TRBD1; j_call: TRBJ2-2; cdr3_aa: CASSGYRGLGTGELFF; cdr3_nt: TGTGCCAGTAGTGGATACAGGGGGCTCGGCACCGGGGAGCTGTTTTTT
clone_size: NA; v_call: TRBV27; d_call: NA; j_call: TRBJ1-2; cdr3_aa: CASSLYRGNYGYTF; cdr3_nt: TGTGCCAGCAGTTTATATCGGGGTAACTATGGCTACACCTTC
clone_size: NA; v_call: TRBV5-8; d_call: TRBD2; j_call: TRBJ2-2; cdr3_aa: CASSFRLAGATGELFF; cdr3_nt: TGTGCCAGCAGCTTTCGCCTAGCGGGAGCCACCGGGGAGCTGTTTTTT
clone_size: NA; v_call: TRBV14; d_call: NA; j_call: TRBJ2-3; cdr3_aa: CASSRNAGTDTQYF; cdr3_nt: TGTGCCAGCAGCCGAAATGCGGGCACAGATACGCAGTATTTT
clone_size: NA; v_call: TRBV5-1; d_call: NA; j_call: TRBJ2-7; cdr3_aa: CASSLGTGRDSYEQYF; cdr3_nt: TGCGCCAGCAGCTTGGGGACAGGGAGGGACTCCTACGAGCAGTACTTC
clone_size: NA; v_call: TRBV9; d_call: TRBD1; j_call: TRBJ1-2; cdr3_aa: CASSAHLTTGGGNYGYTF; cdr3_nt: TGTGCCAGCAGCGCTCACCTCACTACAGGGGGAGGTAACTATGGCTACACCTTC
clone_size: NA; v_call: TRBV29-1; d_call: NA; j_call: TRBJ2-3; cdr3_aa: CSVGGGSTDTQYF; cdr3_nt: TGCAGCGTTGGTGGCGGTAGCACAGATACGCAGTATTTT
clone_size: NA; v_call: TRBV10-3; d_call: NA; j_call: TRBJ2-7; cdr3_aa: CAIRKDSTYEQYF; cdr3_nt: TGTGCCATCAGAAAGGACTCCACCTACGAGCAGTACTTC
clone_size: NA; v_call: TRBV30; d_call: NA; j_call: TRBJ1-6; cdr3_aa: CAWSVIGKGFVNSPLHF; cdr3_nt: TGTGCCTGGAGTGTAATAGGGAAGGGGTTCGTTAATTCACCCCTCCACTTT
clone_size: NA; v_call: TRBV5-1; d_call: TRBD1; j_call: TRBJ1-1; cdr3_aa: CASSLQGMNTEAFF; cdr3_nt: TGCGCCAGCAGCTTACAGGGGATGAACACTGAAGCTTTCTTT
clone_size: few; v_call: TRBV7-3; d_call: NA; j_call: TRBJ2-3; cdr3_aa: CASSPNGPDTQYF; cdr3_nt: TGTGCCAGCAGCCCCAACGGTCCAGATACGCAGTATTTT
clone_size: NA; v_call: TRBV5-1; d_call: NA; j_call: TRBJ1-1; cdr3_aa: CASSLAGQLEAFF; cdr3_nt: TGCGCCAGCAGCTTGGCCGGACAGCTTGAAGCTTTCTTT
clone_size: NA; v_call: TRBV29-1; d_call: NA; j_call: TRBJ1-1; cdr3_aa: CSVDSHTEAFF; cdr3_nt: TGCAGCGTTGACAGTCATACTGAAGCTTTCTTT
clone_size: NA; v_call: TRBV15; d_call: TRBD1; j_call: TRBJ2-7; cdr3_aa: CATSRARDRGYEQYF; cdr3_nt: TGTGCCACCAGCAGAGCACGGGACAGGGGCTACGAGCAGTACTTC
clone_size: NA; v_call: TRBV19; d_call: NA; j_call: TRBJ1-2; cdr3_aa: CASGSNYGYTF; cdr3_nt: TGTGCCTCCGGGTCAAACTATGGCTACACCTTC
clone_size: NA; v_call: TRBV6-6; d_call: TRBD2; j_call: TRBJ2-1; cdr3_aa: CASSPGLVLGINEQFF; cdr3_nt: TGTGCCAGCAGCCCCGGACTAGTTTTAGGCATAAATGAGCAGTTCTTC
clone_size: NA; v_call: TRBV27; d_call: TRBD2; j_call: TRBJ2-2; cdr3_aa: CASTFYYSGANTGELFF; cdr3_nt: TGTGCCAGCACCTTTTACTATAGCGGGGCGAACACCGGGGAGCTGTTTTTT
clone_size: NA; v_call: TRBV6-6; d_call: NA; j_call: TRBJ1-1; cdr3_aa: CASSLTGLLNTEAFF; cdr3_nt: TGTGCCAGCAGCCTAACGGGACTGTTGAACACTGAAGCTTTCTTT
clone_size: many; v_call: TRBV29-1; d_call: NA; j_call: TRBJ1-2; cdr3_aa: CSVGRGDDYGYTF; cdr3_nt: TGCAGCGTTGGTCGGGGGGATGACTATGGCTACACCTTC
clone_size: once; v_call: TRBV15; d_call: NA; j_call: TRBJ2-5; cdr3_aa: CATSAGQLIQETQYF; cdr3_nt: TGTGCCACCAGTGCCGGACAGCTAATACAGGAGACCCAGTACTTC
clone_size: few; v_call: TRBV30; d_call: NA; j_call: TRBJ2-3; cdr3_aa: CAWSKRRTSDTQYF; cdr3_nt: TGTGCCTGGAGCAAGCGAAGGACATCAGATACGCAGTATTTT
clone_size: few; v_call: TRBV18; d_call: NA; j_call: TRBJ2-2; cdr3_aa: CASSPRDILTGELFF; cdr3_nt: TGTGCCAGCTCACCCCGGGACATACTAACCGGGGAGCTGTTTTTT
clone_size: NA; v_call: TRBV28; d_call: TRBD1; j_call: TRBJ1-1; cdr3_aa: CASSPEGTETEAFF; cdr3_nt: TGTGCCAGCAGTCCGGAGGGGACAGAGACTGAAGCTTTCTTT
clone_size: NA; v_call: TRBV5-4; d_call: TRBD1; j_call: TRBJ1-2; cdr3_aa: CASSGTGTTYGYTF; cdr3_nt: TGTGCCAGTAGCGGGACAGGGACGACCTATGGCTACACCTTC
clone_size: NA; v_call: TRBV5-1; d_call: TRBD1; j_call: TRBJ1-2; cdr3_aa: CASSLGDRDPHGYTF; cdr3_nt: TGCGCCAGCAGCTTGGGGGACAGGGACCCCCATGGCTACACCTTC
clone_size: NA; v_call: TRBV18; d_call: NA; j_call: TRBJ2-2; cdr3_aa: CASSSKYTGELFF; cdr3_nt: TGTGCCAGCTCATCAAAATACACCGGGGAGCTGTTTTTT
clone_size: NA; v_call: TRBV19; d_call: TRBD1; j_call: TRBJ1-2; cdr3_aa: CASSPDRDYGYTF; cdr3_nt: TGTGCCAGTAGTCCCGACAGGGACTATGGCTACACCTTC
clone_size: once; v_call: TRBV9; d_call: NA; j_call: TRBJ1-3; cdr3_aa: CASSPSVGVGNTIYF; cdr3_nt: TGTGCCAGCAGCCCCTCAGTCGGGGTAGGAAACACCATATATTTT
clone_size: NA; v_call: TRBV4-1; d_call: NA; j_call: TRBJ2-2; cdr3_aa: CASSLIVGGELFF; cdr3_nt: TGCGCCAGCAGCCTAATTGTCGGCGGGGAGCTGTTTTTT
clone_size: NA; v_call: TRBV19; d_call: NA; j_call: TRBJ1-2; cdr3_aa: CASSLPAGGGYTF; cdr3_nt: TGTGCCAGTAGTTTACCCGCGGGGGGCGGCTACACCTTC
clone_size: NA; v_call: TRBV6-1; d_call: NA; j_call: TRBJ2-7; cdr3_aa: CASSEALFEQYF; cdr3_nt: TGTGCCAGCAGTGAAGCCCTTTTCGAGCAGTACTTC
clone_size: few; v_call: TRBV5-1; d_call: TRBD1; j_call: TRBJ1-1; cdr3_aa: CASSGGQGVALEAFF; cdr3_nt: TGCGCCAGCAGCGGAGGACAGGGTGTCGCCTTAGAAGCTTTCTTT
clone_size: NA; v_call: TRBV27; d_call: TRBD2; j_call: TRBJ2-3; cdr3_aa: CASGPGLAESLPRYF; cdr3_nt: TGTGCCAGCGGGCCGGGACTAGCGGAGTCCCTCCCCCGGTATTTT
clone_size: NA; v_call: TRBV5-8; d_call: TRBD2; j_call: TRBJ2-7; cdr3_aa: CASSLVSGSLALSSYEQYF; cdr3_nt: TGTGCCAGCAGCTTGGTATCTGGGTCACTAGCGCTGAGCTCCTACGAGCAGTACTTC
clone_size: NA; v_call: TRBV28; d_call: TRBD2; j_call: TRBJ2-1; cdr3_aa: CASISPSGSYVDEQFF; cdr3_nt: TGTGCCAGCATTTCCCCTAGCGGGAGCTATGTTGATGAGCAGTTCTTC